This T cell receptor (beta chain) comes out of a study of blood T cell repertoires in COVID-19. At the level of the study: The analysed material was cDNA or gDNA that came from T cells, B-cell-depleted T cells, or PBMCs.

As handled by the study authors: Estimated nucleated cell counts came from reference gene primer amplification. Assay: immunoSEQ multiplex PCR; the TCRdb copy retains only in-frame clones and omits some. The V and J calls and clone size come from that table; D and trimming were worked out from the DNA. The sample comprises over 10,000 clones, approximately 72% of which are singletons, and around 43% rests with the top ten. The CDR3 is 13 residues long. Looked up from germline, CDR1 is LGHDT and CDR2 is YNNKEL (reference sequence). V was pared by 8 bases and J by 6 bases, with 16 bases between. The sequenced sample was peripheral blood. The sequence derives from a woman of 80 years or more with acute or convalescent COVID-19. V gene TRBV3-1 (or the pseudogene TRBV3-2) combines with J gene TRBJ1-2, with D perhaps TRBD1 (5 bases). DNA for the CDR3: TGTGCCAGCTTATCGGGGGGTGGTGATGGCTACACCTTC. Its translation is CASLSGGGDGYTF.